The 17 T cell receptor beta chains in this list originate from one sample, sequenced in a study of blood T cells in healthy people across ages. With a J-beta primer mix and a sample-barcoded 5' primer, a second PCR ran roughly 6 to 12 cycles. TCRdb re-called the 5' RACE reads with MiXCR, one entry per CDR3 protein. This repertoire shows about 1.6 million distinct CDR3 sequences, roughly 30% found once; its top ten account for 10% to 12%. Material for sequencing was blood. The receptor source for this set is a woman aged 30 to 39 in good health.

The genes are TRBV20-1 and TRBJ2-1, with D possibly matching TRBD1 (6 bases). V shed 1 base and J shed 7 bases, with 26 bases lying between them. Germline V gives CDR1 DFQATT, CDR2 SNEGSKA (reference sequence). This CDR3 contains 18 residues. The CDR3 spells CSARVGAGVEGYRNEQFF. The CDR3 nucleotides read TGCAGTGCTAGAGTGGGGGCAGGGGTCGAGGGATATAGGAATGAGCAGTTCTTC.

The sample holds many counts of this clonotype. The V call is TRBV20-1, the J call TRBJ2-7; TRBD2 might be the D (6 bases). The CDR3 sequence is 14 residues long. Between the trimmed V and J ends, which lost 5 bases and 2 bases, there was a span of 16 bases. Germline V gene sequence: CDR1 DFQATT, CDR2 SNEGSKA (reference sequence). In nucleotides, the CDR3 is TGCAGTGCTCCGACGATGGGCGGGGCCTACGAGCAGTACTTC. Its translation is CSAPTMGGAYEQYF.

The chain combines TRBV5-1 with TRBJ2-5; the match to TRBD2 covers 13 bases. Germline CDR1 and CDR2: SGHRS and YFSETQ. J lost 5 bases, V lost 3 bases, and 7 bases had no gene match. This CDR3 spans 16 amino acids. The CDR3 bases are TGCGCCAGCAGCTGGCAGACTAGCGGGGGGACGGAGACCCAGTACTTC. This gives the protein CASSWQTSGGTETQYF.

This clonotype appeared a few times. A junction boundary mismatches the germline segment, possibly from a read error. The chain uses TRBV20-1 and TRBJ1-1; the D is unclear. Germline lookup yields CDR1 DFQATT and CDR2 SNEGSKA (reference sequence). The CDR3 sequence is 14 residues long. CDR3 loop: CSATSTFMNTEAFF. The DNA for the CDR3 is TGCAGTGCTACCTCGACATTCATGAATACTGAAGCTTTCTTT.

This clonotype was observed a few times. The chain joins TRBV5-1 to TRBJ2-1, with 8 bases lining up with TRBD2. Germline V gives CDR1 SGHRS, CDR2 YFSETQ. After removal of 3 bases from V and 10 bases from J, the junction contained 9 bases not matched to a gene. This CDR3 contains 14 residues. This chain's CDR3 is CASSWGATSVEQFF. The CDR3 DNA reads as TGCGCCAGCAGCTGGGGGGCGACTAGCGTCGAGCAGTTCTTC. The entire variable domain, with the rest obtained from reference TRBV5-1 and TRBJ2-1, is as follows: KAGVTQTPRYLIKTRGQQVTLSCSPISGHRSVSWYQQTPGQGLQFLFEYFSETQRNKGNFPGRFSGRQFSNSRSEMNVSTLELGDSALYLCASSWGATSVEQFFGPGTRLTVL.

In this sample, this clonotype turned up many times. The chain couples TRBV20-1 to TRBJ2-3; tentatively, D is TRBD2 (5 bases). The CDR3 is 14 amino acids. Germline V lookup: CDR1 DFQATT, CDR2 SNEGSKA (reference sequence). Between the trimmed V and J ends, which lost 4 bases and 2 bases, there was a span of 13 bases. For the CDR3, the DNA is TGCAGTGCTATAGCGTTTGCACCCACAGATACGCAGTATTTT. Translated, it gives CSAIAFAPTDTQYF.

In this sample, this clonotype turned up a few times. The chain has TRBV5-1 and TRBJ2-7; 10 positions agree with TRBD1. The CDR3 has 16 amino acids. V shed 0 bases and J 2 bases; nucleotides not matched to a gene: 5. The germline gives CDR1 SGHRS, CDR2 YFSETQ. The CDR3 DNA sequence: TGCGCCAGCAGCTTGGCCCCCGGGACAGGGGCCTACGAGCAGTACTTC. Translated: CASSLAPGTGAYEQYF.

This clonotype has a count of ten or more. The chain carries TRBV12-3 or TRBV12-4 and TRBJ2-7; possibly TRBD2 for D (5 bases). This CDR3 contains 14 residues. The V end was cut by 5 bases, the J end by 0 bases, with 11 bases between. CDR3 protein: CASSDRTVSYEQYF. DNA for the CDR3: TGTGCCAGCAGTGACCGGACTGTCTCCTACGAGCAGTACTTC.

This clonotype came up many times. The chain couples TRBV21-1 to TRBJ2-3; the D call of TRBD1 is as the table states it, not checked on the DNA. TRBV21-1 is listed as a pseudogene. CDR3 size: 19 residues. The CDR3 loop reads CASSISPKRDRASTDTQYF. CDR3 nucleotide sequence: TGTGCCAGCAGCATCTCACCTAAACGGGACAGGGCCTCCACAGATACGCAGTATTTT.

This rearrangement joins TRBV12-3 or TRBV12-4 to TRBJ1-2; a weak D match, TRBD1 (5 bases). The CDR3 extends over 12 amino acids. V was clipped by 8 bases and J by 4 bases, with 11 bases between them. In DNA, the CDR3 is TGTGCCAGCGGACAAGTCGCCTATGGCTACACCTTC. Translating gives CASGQVAYGYTF.

This clonotype was observed a handful of times. This chain links TRBV2 with TRBJ1-5; 8 bases match TRBD1. Trimming at V came to 8 bases and at J to 6 bases, leaving 18 bases not matched to a gene. This CDR3 contains 17 residues. Germline lookup yields CDR1 SNHLY and CDR2 FYNNEI. The CDR3: CASAHPGRGRLGQPQHF. In nucleotides, the CDR3 is TGTGCCAGCGCTCACCCGGGCAGGGGGCGACTTGGTCAGCCCCAGCATTTT.

The V and J genes are TRBV6-1 and TRBJ1-2; 9 nucleotides agree with TRBD1. This CDR3 is built from 15 residues. J lost 4 bases, V lost 7 bases, and 10 bases had no gene match. Germline V lookup: CDR1 MNHNS, CDR2 SASEGT. The CDR3 nucleotides read TGTGCCAGCACCGAGACAGGGGGATTCTTCTATGGCTACACCTTC. It specifies CASTETGGFFYGYTF.

This clonotype has a count of ten or more. J is TRBJ2-3 and V is TRBV29-1, with a tentative D call TRBD2 (5 bases). The CDR3 covers 15 residues. CDR1 SQVTM and CDR2 ANQGSEA come from the germline V gene. V lost 3 bases and J 3 bases, leaving 16 bases between the germline ends. Here the CDR3 reads CSVEDLVGPTDTQYF. The CDR3 DNA reads TGCAGCGTTGAGGACTTAGTGGGTCCAACAGATACGCAGTATTTT.

A note on this clonotype: An end of the junction differs from the germline gene, which may be a read error. V gene TRBV7-9 combines with J gene TRBJ1-2; D gene unclear. This CDR3 is built from 13 residues. CDR1 SEHNR and CDR2 FQNEAQ come from the germline V gene (reference sequence). CDR3 in DNA: TGTGCCAGCAGCTCCCCCGGCCCCTATGACTACACCTTC. This encodes CASSSPGPYDYTF.

V is TRBV6-1 and J is TRBJ2-1; TRBD2 agrees at 11 bases. The CDR3 length is 16 residues. Germline loops: CDR1 MNHNS, CDR2 SASEGT. J gave up 3 bases and V 4 bases, and 5 bases lay outside the gene matches. The CDR3 protein is CASSGVAGGYYNEQFF. The DNA for the CDR3 is TGTGCCAGCAGTGGAGTAGCGGGGGGGTACTACAATGAGCAGTTCTTC.

The table lists this clonotype with many counts. This chain joins TRBV30 and TRBJ2-5; tentatively, D is TRBD2 (6 bases). The CDR3 is 15 residues long. Trimming left V 3 bases short and J 4 bases short, with 18 bases between. From germline, CDR1 is GTSNPN and CDR2 SVGIG (reference sequence). CDR3 nucleotide sequence: TGTGCCTGGAGAGGTGGAGGGATGATGGGAGAGACCCAGTACTTC. Protein: CAWRGGGMMGETQYF.

The rearrangement uses TRBV20-1 and TRBJ1-5; 11 bases align to TRBD1. CDR3 size: 16 residues. The germline gives CDR1 DFQATT, CDR2 SNEGSKA (reference sequence). Trimming removed 2 bases from V and 7 bases from J; junction bases left unmatched: 10. The CDR3 DNA reads as TGCAGTGCTAGACCCACCGGGACAGGGGGAGAACAGCCCCAGCATTTT. Translation: CSARPTGTGGEQPQHF.